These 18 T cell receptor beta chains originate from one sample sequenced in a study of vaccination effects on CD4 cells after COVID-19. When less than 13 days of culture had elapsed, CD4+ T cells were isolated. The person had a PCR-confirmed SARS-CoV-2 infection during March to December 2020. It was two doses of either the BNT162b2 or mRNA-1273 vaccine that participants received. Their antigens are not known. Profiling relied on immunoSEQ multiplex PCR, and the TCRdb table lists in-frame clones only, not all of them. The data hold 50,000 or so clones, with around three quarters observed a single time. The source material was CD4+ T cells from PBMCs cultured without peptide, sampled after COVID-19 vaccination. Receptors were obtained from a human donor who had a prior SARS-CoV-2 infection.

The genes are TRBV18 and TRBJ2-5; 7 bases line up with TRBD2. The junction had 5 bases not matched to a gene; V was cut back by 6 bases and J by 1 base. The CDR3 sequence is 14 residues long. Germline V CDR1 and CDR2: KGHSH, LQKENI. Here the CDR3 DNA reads TGTGCCAGCTCGCGGGACTACCTCCAAGAGACCCAGTACTTC. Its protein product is CASSRDYLQETQYF.

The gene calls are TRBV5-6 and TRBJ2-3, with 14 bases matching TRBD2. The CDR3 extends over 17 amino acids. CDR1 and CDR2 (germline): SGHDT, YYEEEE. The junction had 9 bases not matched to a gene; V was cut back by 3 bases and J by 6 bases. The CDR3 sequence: CASSSTSGRAPPDTQYF. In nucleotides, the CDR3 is TGTGCCAGCAGCTCGACTAGCGGGAGGGCACCCCCGGATACGCAGTATTTT. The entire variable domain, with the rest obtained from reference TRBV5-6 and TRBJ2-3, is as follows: DAGVTQSPTHLIKTRGQQVTLRCSPKSGHDTVSWYQQALGQGPQFIFQYYEEEERQRGNFPDRFSGHQFPNYSSELNVNALLLGDSALYLCASSSTSGRAPPDTQYFGPGTRLTVL.

The DNA of the CDR3 is TGTGCCAGCAGCCCCACAACGCTTAATCGTTTTTGGCTTGATGCTAGGGGATACTACGAGCAGTACTTC. As protein: CASSPTTLNRFWLDARGYYEQYF. V usage is TRBV13 and J usage is TRBJ2-7, with D possibly TRBD1 on 5 matching bases. V gave up 5 bases and J gave up 3 bases, with 41 bases separating them. The CDR3 length is 23 residues. Germline V gene lookup returns CDR1 PRHDT and CDR2 FYEKMQ (reference sequence).

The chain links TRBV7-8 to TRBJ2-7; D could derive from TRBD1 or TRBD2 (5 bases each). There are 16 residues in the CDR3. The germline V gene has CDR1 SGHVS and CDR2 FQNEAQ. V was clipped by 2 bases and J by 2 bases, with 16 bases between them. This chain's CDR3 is CASSLRTGTATYEQYF. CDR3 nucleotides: TGTGCCAGCAGCTTAAGGACCGGGACCGCAACCTACGAGCAGTACTTC. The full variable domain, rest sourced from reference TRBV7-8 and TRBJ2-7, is GAGVSQSPRYKVAKRGQDVALRCDPISGHVSLFWYQQALGQGPEFLTYFQNEAQLDKSGLPSDRFFAERPEGSVSTLKIQRTQQEDSAVYLCASSLRTGTATYEQYFGPGTRLTVT.

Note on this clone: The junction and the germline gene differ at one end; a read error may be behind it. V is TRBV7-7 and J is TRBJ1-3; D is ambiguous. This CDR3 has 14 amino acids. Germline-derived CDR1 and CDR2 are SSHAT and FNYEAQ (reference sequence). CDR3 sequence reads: CASSLTDSGNTIYF. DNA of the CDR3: TGTGCTAGCAGCTTGACCGACTCTGGAAACACCATATATTTT.

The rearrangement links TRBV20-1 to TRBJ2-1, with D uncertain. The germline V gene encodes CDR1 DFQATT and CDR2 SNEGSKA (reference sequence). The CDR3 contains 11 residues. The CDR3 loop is CTATPGDEQFF. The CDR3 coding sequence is TGCACTGCCACACCCGGTGATGAGCAGTTCTTC.

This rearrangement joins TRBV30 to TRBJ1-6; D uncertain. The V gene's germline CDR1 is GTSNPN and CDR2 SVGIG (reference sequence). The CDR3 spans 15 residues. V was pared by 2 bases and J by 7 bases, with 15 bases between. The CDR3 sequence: CAWSLSGPVNSPLHF. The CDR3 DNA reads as TGTGCCTGGAGTTTATCCGGTCCCGTGAATTCACCCCTCCACTTT.

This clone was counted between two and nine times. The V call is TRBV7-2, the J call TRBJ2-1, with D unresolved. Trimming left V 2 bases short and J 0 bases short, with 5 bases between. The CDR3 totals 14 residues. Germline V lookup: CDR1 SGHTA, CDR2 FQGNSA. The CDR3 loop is CASSLLPSYNEQFF. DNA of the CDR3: TGTGCCAGCAGCTTATTACCCTCCTACAATGAGCAGTTCTTC.

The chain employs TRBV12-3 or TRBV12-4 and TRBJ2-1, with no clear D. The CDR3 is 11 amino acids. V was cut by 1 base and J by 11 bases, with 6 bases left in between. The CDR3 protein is CASSLVWQQFF. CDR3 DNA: TGTGCCAGCAGTTTAGTATGGCAGCAGTTCTTC.

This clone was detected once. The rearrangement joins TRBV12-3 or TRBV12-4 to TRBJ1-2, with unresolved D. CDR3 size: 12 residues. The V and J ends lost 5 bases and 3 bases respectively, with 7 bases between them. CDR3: CASSREHYGYTF. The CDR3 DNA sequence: TGTGCCAGCAGTAGGGAGCACTATGGCTACACCTTC.

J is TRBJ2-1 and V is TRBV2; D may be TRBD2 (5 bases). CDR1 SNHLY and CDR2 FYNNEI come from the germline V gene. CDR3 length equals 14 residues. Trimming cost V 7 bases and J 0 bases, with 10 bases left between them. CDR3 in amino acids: CASNSGTSYNEQFF. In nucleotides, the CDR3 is TGTGCCAGCAATTCGGGAACCTCCTACAATGAGCAGTTCTTC.

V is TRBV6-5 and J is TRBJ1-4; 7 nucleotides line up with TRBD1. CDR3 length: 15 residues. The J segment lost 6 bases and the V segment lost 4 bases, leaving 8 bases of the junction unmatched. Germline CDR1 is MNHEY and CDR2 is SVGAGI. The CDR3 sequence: CASSLTTGSYEKLFF. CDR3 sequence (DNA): TGTGCCAGCAGTTTAACGACAGGGAGTTATGAAAAACTGTTTTTT.

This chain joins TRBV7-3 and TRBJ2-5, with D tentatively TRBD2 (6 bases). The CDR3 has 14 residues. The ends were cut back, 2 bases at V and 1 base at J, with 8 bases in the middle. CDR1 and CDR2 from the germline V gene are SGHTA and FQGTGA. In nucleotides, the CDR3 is TGTGCCAGCAGCTTAGGAGGGTTCCAAGAGACCCAGTACTTC. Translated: CASSLGGFQETQYF. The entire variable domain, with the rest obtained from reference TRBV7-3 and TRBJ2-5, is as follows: GAGVSQTPSNKVTEKGKYVELRCDPISGHTALYWYRQSLGQGPEFLIYFQGTGAADDSGLPNDRFFAVRPEGSVSTLKIQRTERGDSAVYLCASSLGGFQETQYFGPGTRLLVL.

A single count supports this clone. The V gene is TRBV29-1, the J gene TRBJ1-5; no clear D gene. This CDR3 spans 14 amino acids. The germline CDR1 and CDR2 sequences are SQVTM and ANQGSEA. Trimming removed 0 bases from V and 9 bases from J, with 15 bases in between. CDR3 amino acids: CSVEDRLHGWPQHF. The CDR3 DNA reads TGCAGCGTTGAAGATAGGCTCCATGGGTGGCCCCAGCATTTT.

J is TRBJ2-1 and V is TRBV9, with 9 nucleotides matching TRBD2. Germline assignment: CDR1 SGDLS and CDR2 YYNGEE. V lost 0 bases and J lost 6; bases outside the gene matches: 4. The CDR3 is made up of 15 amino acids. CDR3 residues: CASSVVGAGGNEQFF. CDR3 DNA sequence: TGTGCCAGCAGCGTAGTTGGAGCGGGGGGCAATGAGCAGTTCTTC.

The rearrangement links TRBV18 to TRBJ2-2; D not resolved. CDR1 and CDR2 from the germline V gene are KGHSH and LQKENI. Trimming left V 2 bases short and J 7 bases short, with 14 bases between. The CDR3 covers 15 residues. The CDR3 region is CASSPSIAGHGELFF. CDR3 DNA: TGTGCCAGCTCACCAAGTATAGCAGGTCACGGGGAGCTGTTTTTT.

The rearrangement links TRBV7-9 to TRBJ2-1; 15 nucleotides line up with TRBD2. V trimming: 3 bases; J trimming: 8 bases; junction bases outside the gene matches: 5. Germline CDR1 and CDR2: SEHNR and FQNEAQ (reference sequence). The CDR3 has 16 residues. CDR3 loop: CASSLGLAGGLDEQFF. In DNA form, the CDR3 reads TGTGCCAGCAGCTTGGGACTAGCGGGAGGACTGGATGAGCAGTTCTTC.

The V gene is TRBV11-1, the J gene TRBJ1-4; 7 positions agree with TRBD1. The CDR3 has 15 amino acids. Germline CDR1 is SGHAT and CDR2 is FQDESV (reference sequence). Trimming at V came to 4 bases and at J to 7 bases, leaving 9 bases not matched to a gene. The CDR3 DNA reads TGTGCCAGCAGCTCCACCGACAGGGAGGGTGAAAAACTGTTTTTT. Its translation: CASSSTDREGEKLFF.